These T cell receptor beta chains were read from a single sample in a study of CD8+ T cells in alopecia areata. Clones were read by immunoSEQ multiplex PCR, and TCRdb kept only the in-frame ones, dropping some. The sample has around 97,000 clones; 65% to 90% are singletons. The input for sequencing was CD8+ T cells sorted from blood, taken around week 31, from a patient treated with tofacitinib. Source of these receptors: a human donor with alopecia areata. Each CDR3 is given with its conserved first and last residue. Fields, in order: CDR3 protein, V gene, J gene.

CASKPGLWNDYEQYF,TRBV6-5,TRBJ2-7
CSVVAGSGYEQYF,TRBV29-1,TRBJ2-7
CASSLGHGTGELFF,TRBV7-9,TRBJ2-2
CASLPGGLNTEAFF,TRBV5-1,TRBJ1-1
CASAASGSSYEQYF,TRBV12-5,TRBJ2-7
CAWSVDGEQYF,TRBV30,TRBJ2-7
CASSSLLGEQYF,TRBV4-1,TRBJ2-7
CASSLLGIWTDTQYF,TRBV5-1,TRBJ2-3
CASSPRDRETDTQYF,TRBV27,TRBJ2-3
CASSEKPARLNEQFF,TRBV2,TRBJ2-1
CASSADSYEQYF,TRBV6-5,TRBJ2-7
CSVVGPSSYNEQFF,TRBV29-1,TRBJ2-1
CSVEAGNRAYNEQFF,TRBV29-1,TRBJ2-1
CAGLQAPNTEAFF,TRBV7-9,TRBJ1-1
CSARTVSLYGYTF,TRBV29-1,TRBJ1-2
CASSLRTGGNEETQYF,TRBV23-1,TRBJ2-5
CASSQDAGAEAFF,TRBV4-1,TRBJ1-1
CASSAPGLAGGRSYNEQFF,TRBV2,TRBJ2-1
CASSLAHSGGVEQYF,TRBV7-2,TRBJ2-7
CASSSGQSGGYEQYF,TRBV7-9,TRBJ2-7
CASSLVGSHYEQYF,TRBV4-1,TRBJ2-7
CASSPLSPFFELFF,TRBV7-9,TRBJ2-2
CSVEDVSSYEQYF,TRBV29-1,TRBJ2-7
CASSRTGLDSPLHF,TRBV7-3,TRBJ1-6
CASSLSNTEAFF,TRBV9,TRBJ1-1
CASSLGLAQETQYF,TRBV27,TRBJ2-5
CASSFFPAGGYNEQFF,TRBV5-1,TRBJ2-1
CASSRTGLSYEQYF,TRBV13,TRBJ2-7
CASSQDPSGRTLVWEQFF,TRBV4-2,TRBJ2-1
CASSLGLAGPSSYNEQFF,TRBV7-8,TRBJ2-1
CASSSGYEQYF,TRBV27,TRBJ2-7
CASGLAVNTEAFF,TRBV12-5,TRBJ1-1
CASSGQGLTEAFF,TRBV6-5,TRBJ1-1
CASSGQDTNYEQYF,TRBV13,TRBJ2-7
CASSLIAGGPADTQYF,TRBV7-2,TRBJ2-3
CASGQIGARAQPQHF,TRBV27,TRBJ1-5
CASSTTGGFQPQHF,TRBV27,TRBJ1-5
CASSSWTDTQYF,TRBV7-9,TRBJ2-3
CASSSEAPGTDTQYF,TRBV5-4,TRBJ2-3
CSAEGGVPFF,TRBV29-1,TRBJ2-1
CASSQKMGAETQYF,TRBV14,TRBJ2-5
CASSREGGYQARGYTF,TRBV21-1,TRBJ1-2
CAWRPGSGNEQYF,TRBV30,.
CASSLAAADSYNYEQYF,TRBV7-8,TRBJ2-7
CASSLGLAGLYNEQFF,TRBV5-1,TRBJ2-1
CASSYQPGRGHTEAFF,TRBV6-5,TRBJ1-1
CASSLAGESYEQYF,TRBV5-4,.
CASRPVGQGVEQYF,TRBV27,TRBJ2-7
CAWIQEGANYGYTF,TRBV30,TRBJ1-2
CASSLVRGAEVEQYF,TRBV5-1,TRBJ2-7
CASSLAGPGELFF,TRBV5-1,TRBJ2-2
CASSVDGGREQFF,TRBV9,TRBJ2-1
CATSRDTGLAWNEQFF,TRBV15,TRBJ2-1